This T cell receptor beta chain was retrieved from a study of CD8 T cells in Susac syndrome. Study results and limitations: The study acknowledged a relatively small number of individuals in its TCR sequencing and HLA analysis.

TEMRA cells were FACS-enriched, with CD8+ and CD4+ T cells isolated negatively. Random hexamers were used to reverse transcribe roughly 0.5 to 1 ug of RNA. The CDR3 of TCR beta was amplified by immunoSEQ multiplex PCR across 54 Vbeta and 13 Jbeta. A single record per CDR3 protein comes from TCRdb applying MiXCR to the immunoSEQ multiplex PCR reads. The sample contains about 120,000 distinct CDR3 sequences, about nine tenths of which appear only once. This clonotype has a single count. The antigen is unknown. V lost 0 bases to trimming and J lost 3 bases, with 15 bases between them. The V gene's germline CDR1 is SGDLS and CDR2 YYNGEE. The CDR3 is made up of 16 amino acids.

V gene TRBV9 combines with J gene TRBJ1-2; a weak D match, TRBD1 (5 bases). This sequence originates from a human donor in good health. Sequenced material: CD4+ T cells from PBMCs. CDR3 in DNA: TGTGCCAGCAGCGTAGGTCAGGGCCGACCCTACTATGGCTACACCTTC. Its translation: CASSVGQGRPYYGYTF. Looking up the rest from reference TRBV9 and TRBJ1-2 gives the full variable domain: DSGVTQTPKHLITATGQRVTLRCSPRSGDLSVYWYQQSLDQGLQFLIQYYNGEERAKGNILERFSAQQFPDLHSELNLSSLELGDSALYFCASSVGQGRPYYGYTFGSGTRLTVV.